What follows are 26 T cell receptor beta chains derived from one specimen sequenced in a study of regulatory T cells in long-lasting Graves disease. The TCR beta library used iRepertoire HTBI primers with Arm-PCR amplification of CDR3. TCRdb re-analysed the multiplex PCR reads in MiXCR, keeping a single row per CDR3 protein. The table has roughly 400,000 distinct CDR3 sequences, less than 20% seen once. Described time point: newly diagnosed GD, antithyroid drugs for less than 3 months. Scientists built the TCR library using RNA that was extracted from PBMCs. The same data also went into a second study, on T cells in Graves' hyperthyroidism and ophthalmopathy.

Sequencing used peripheral blood mononuclear cells (PBMCs), obtained at new diagnosis, from a patient treated with antithyroid drugs. The receptor set was obtained from a young woman with Graves disease.

At least ten counts were recorded for this clonotype. The chain is built from TRBV11-3 and TRBJ1-1, with a tentative D call TRBD1 (5 bases). Germline loops: CDR1 SGHNT, CDR2 YENEEA. The CDR3 is 13 amino acids. Between the trimmed V and J ends, which lost 4 bases and 11 bases, there was a span of 17 bases. CDR3 loop: CASSSSPGILAFF. The CDR3 DNA follows: TGTGCCAGCAGCTCTTCCCCAGGGATTCTGGCTTTCTTT.

This clonotype has only a few counts. This chain joins TRBV25-1 and TRBJ2-1; D is unresolved. Germline CDR1 MGHDK, CDR2 SYGVNS. V was shortened by 7 bases and J by 8 bases, with 12 bases between the two germline ends. This CDR3 has 12 amino acids. The CDR3 loop reads CASKNLNHEQFF. CDR3 sequence (DNA): TGTGCCAGCAAAAACCTTAACCATGAGCAGTTCTTC.

This clonotype was seen many times. The chain recombines TRBV7-3 with TRBJ2-1; D may match TRBD1 or TRBD2 (5 bases each). There are 16 residues in the CDR3. Between the trimmed V and J ends, which lost 6 bases and 0 bases, there was a span of 15 bases. Germline CDR1 is SGHTA and CDR2 is FQGTGA. The chain's CDR3 is CASSKEGTLSYNEQFF. Here the CDR3 DNA reads TGTGCCAGCAGTAAAGAAGGGACCCTCTCCTACAATGAGCAGTTCTTC.

Many counts were recorded for this clonotype. The chain joins TRBV6-1 to TRBJ1-1; 11 nucleotides match TRBD1. Per germline, CDR1 MNHNS and CDR2 SASEGT. The CDR3 is 12 residues long. J lost 11 bases, V lost 6 bases, and 5 bases had no gene match. CDR3 coding DNA: TGTGCCAGCAGACACGGACAGGGGGCGGCTTTCTTT. This codes for CASRHGQGAAFF.

This clonotype was counted a few times. The chain is built from TRBV7-2 and TRBJ2-4; D call uncertain. Trimming removed 5 bases at V and 2 bases at J, with 4 bases between. CDR3 size: 12 residues. In germline, CDR1 is SGHTA, CDR2 FQGNSA. CDR3 DNA: TGTGCCAGCAGCACTTCCAAAAACATTCAGTACTTC. It codes for CASSTSKNIQYF.

The genes are TRBV12-3 or TRBV12-4 and TRBJ2-5; 14 nucleotides agree with TRBD2. V dropped 5 bases and J dropped 3; count of bases not matched to a gene: 8. The CDR3 spans 17 residues. Here the CDR3 DNA reads TGTGCCAGCAGTCTGACTAGCGGGAGGGCCGAGGAAGAGACCCAGTACTTC. Protein: CASSLTSGRAEEETQYF.

In this sample, this clonotype turned up many times. The rearrangement joins TRBV11-2 to TRBJ2-5; the match to TRBD2 covers 8 bases. CDR3 length: 14 amino acids. Per germline, CDR1 SGHAT and CDR2 FQNNGV. With 5 bases clipped from V and 5 bases from J, the junction kept 7 bases outside the gene matches. The CDR3 DNA is TGTGCCAGCAGCCCGTGGACTAGCAGGGAGACCCAGTACTTC. Translation: CASSPWTSRETQYF.

This clonotype has a count of ten or more. This chain joins TRBV6-9 and TRBJ1-2; a weak D match, TRBD1 (5 bases). There are 15 residues in the CDR3. V was trimmed by 3 bases and J by 0 bases, leaving 11 bases between them. CDR1 and CDR2 from the germline V gene are MNHGY and SVAAGI. The CDR3 spells CASSYSKQANYGYTF. As DNA, the CDR3 is TGTGCCAGCAGTTACTCGAAACAGGCTAACTATGGCTACACCTTC.

This clonotype was found a few times. The chain is built from TRBV12-3 or TRBV12-4 and TRBJ2-6, with D tentatively TRBD1 (5 bases). The length of the CDR3 is 20 residues. The V and J ends lost 4 bases and 0 bases respectively, with 22 bases between them. In DNA, the CDR3 is TGTGCCAGCAGTTACCTGAAGACAGTACACCCCAGCTCTGGGGCCAACGTCCTGACTTTC. This sequence encodes CASSYLKTVHPSSGANVLTF.

Of note for this clonotype: This may be a read error: a much more frequent sequence differs by one nucleotide. The conserved final phenylalanine or tryptophan is absent from the CDR3, which likely points to a read error. CDR3 region: CASSLIGAEQYS. The DNA for the CDR3 is TGTGCCAGCAGTTTAATAGGGGCCGAGCAGTACTCC. The gene calls are TRBV28 and TRBJ2-7, with D possibly TRBD1 on 5 matching bases. The CDR3 consists of 12 residues. The V end lost 2 bases, the J end lost 6 bases, and 8 bases lay between the germline ends. Germline V CDR1 and CDR2: MDHEN, SYDVKM.

This chain uses TRBV11-2 with TRBJ2-3, with 9 bases aligning to TRBD2. Germline V gene sequence: CDR1 SGHAT, CDR2 FQNNGV. The CDR3 is 16 residues long. V lost 3 bases to trimming and J lost 9 bases; unmatched junction nucleotides: 13. CDR3 loop: CASSLRLGLARDTQYF. DNA for the CDR3: TGTGCCAGCAGCTTGAGGCTGGGACTAGCTCGTGACACGCAGTATTTT.

This clonotype showed up many times. V gene TRBV27 combines with J gene TRBJ1-2; TRBD1 is a possible D gene (6 bases). The CDR3 contains 13 residues. Germline V gene data show CDR1 as MNHEY and CDR2 as SMNVEV (reference sequence). V was trimmed by 1 base and J by 6 bases, leaving 9 bases between them. The CDR3 nucleotides are TGTGCCAGCAGTTTATACCAGGGGAATGGCTACACCTTC. Translating it yields CASSLYQGNGYTF.

This clonotype was picked up many times. This chain uses TRBV6-1 with TRBJ2-5; D remains unclear. CDR3 length: 11 residues. CDR1 MNHNS and CDR2 SASEGT come from the germline V gene. Trimming shortened V by 8 bases and J by 7 bases, and 11 bases separated the two germline ends. Here the CDR3 DNA reads TGTGCCAGCGCGACCGGTTGGACCCAGTACTTC. This translates into CASATGWTQYF.

A few counts support this clonotype. The CDR3 loop reads CASSRDRGSSRPQHF. The CDR3 coding sequence is TGTGCCAGCAGTCGGGACAGGGGGTCTTCTCGGCCCCAGCATTTT. J is TRBJ1-5 and V is TRBV6-1; TRBD1 matches 11 bases. CDR3 length: 15 residues. Losses at the gene ends were 5 bases for V and 9 bases for J; bases not matched to a gene: 9. Germline CDR1 MNHNS, CDR2 SASEGT.

The chain has TRBV4-1 and TRBJ2-2; 8 positions agree with TRBD2. The CDR3 extends over 19 amino acids. V shed 4 bases, J shed 6 bases, and the junction held 19 bases outside the gene matches. From germline, CDR1 is MGHRA and CDR2 YSYEKL. CDR3 in DNA: TGCGCCAGCAGCCCCTATCTGCGCGGGGGGCACCGGGGGTCCGGGGAGCTGTTTTTT. Translating it yields CASSPYLRGGHRGSGELFF.

To note about this clonotype: A single base separates this from a much larger clone, so it may be a read error. The rearrangement joins TRBV2 to TRBJ2-1; TRBD1 is a possible D gene (6 bases). CDR1 is SNHLY and CDR2 is FYNNEI in the germline V gene. Trimming shortened V by 6 bases and J by 10 bases, and 19 bases separated the two germline ends. The CDR3 consists of 14 residues. The CDR3 protein is CASSQDRFSYEQFF. CDR3 coding DNA: TGTGCCAGCAGCCAAGACAGGTTCTCCTACGAGCAGTTCTTC. Full variable domain (outside the CDR3, taken from reference TRBV2 and TRBJ2-1): EPEVTQTPSHQVTQMGQEVILRCVPISNHLYFYWYRQILGQKVEFLVSFYNNEISEKSEIFDDQFSVERPDGSNFTLKIRSTKLEDSAMYFCASSQDRFSYEQFFGPGTRLTVL.

In its sample, this clonotype was seen a few times. This may be a read error: a much more frequent sequence differs by one nucleotide. This chain joins TRBV11-1 and TRBJ2-2; tentatively, D is TRBD2 (6 bases). Germline CDR1 SGHAT, CDR2 FQDESV (reference sequence). The CDR3 is 14 residues long. The CDR3 DNA follows: TGTGCCAGCAGCTCCGGTCCGTCCACCGGGGGGCTGTTTTTT. This codes for CASSSGPSTGGLFF.

This clonotype was detected many times. The V call is TRBV12-3 or TRBV12-4, the J call TRBJ2-2, with 10 bases matching TRBD2. CDR3 size: 15 residues. V shed 6 bases and J 1 base; nucleotides not matched to a gene: 2. The CDR3 loop reads CASRRTSGNTGELFF. In DNA form, the CDR3 reads TGTGCCAGCAGAAGGACTAGCGGGAACACCGGGGAGCTGTTTTTT.

This clonotype occurred many times. The chain couples TRBV28 to TRBJ1-2, with D perhaps TRBD1 (5 bases). This CDR3 contains 14 residues. Deletions cut 7 bases from V and 3 bases from J, with 15 bases between. CDR1 and CDR2 (germline): MDHEN, SYDVKM. The CDR3 reads CASNKWGAYYGYTF. In DNA form, the CDR3 reads TGTGCCAGCAATAAGTGGGGCGCCTACTATGGCTACACCTTC.

This clonotype was found a few times. V usage is TRBV20-1 and J usage is TRBJ1-1; D gene unclear. Germline V gene lookup returns CDR1 DFQATT and CDR2 SNEGSKA (reference sequence). Trimming stripped 3 bases from V and 6 bases from J, with 8 bases between. This CDR3 has 11 amino acids. As DNA, the CDR3 is TGCAGTGCTAGTAATTTGGCTGAAGCTTTCTTT. Its protein is CSASNLAEAFF.

This clonotype was picked up a small number of times. The V call is TRBV20-1, the J call TRBJ2-7; TRBD2 matches at 7 bases. Germline lookup yields CDR1 DFQATT and CDR2 SNEGSKA (reference sequence). The CDR3 totals 13 residues. The trim removed 5 bases at V and 2 bases at J, leaving 6 bases unmatched. The chain's CDR3 is CSALPSGPYEQYF. The CDR3 DNA reads TGCAGTGCTCTGCCTAGCGGACCCTACGAGCAGTACTTC.

Ten or more counts support this clonotype. The chain joins TRBV2 to TRBJ1-4; D gene ambiguous. The V gene's germline CDR1 is SNHLY and CDR2 FYNNEI. Trimming took 3 bases from V and 8 from J, leaving 7 bases between them. This CDR3 has 12 amino acids. The CDR3 loop is CASSDWWEKLFF. The CDR3 DNA reads as TGTGCCAGCAGTGATTGGTGGGAAAAACTGTTTTTT.

This clonotype was counted many times. The V call is TRBV28, the J call TRBJ2-5, with a weak D call TRBD2 (5 bases). Looked up from germline, CDR1 is MDHEN and CDR2 is SYDVKM. CDR3 size: 13 residues. Trimming took 3 bases from V and 7 from J, leaving 12 bases between them. CDR3 coding DNA: TGTGCCAGCAGTTTTCCGCGACGGGGGACCCAGTACTTC. Its translation: CASSFPRRGTQYF. Complete variable domain (other parts from reference TRBV28 and TRBJ2-5): DVKVTQSSRYLVKRTGEKVFLECVQDMDHENMFWYRQDPGLGLRLIYFSYDVKMKEKGDIPEGYSVSREKKERFSLILESASTNQTSMYLCASSFPRRGTQYFGPGTRLLVL.

In this sample, this clonotype turned up a few times. CDR3 DNA sequence: TGTGCCAGCAGAAAACCAACCGGGACTAGCGGGGTCCAGTACTTC. It codes for CASRKPTGTSGVQYF. The V call is TRBV28, the J call TRBJ2-5; TRBD2 aligns across 13 bases. Germline values: CDR1 MDHEN, CDR2 SYDVKM. Germline trimming cut 6 bases from V and 10 bases from J; bases unmatched to any gene: 11. This CDR3 contains 15 residues. Full variable domain (rest looked up from reference TRBV28 and TRBJ2-5): DVKVTQSSRYLVKRTGEKVFLECVQDMDHENMFWYRQDPGLGLRLIYFSYDVKMKEKGDIPEGYSVSREKKERFSLILESASTNQTSMYLCASRKPTGTSGVQYFGPGTRLLVL.

This clonotype has ten or more counts. This chain uses TRBV20-1 with TRBJ2-7, with 8 nucleotides matching TRBD1. In germline, CDR1 is DFQATT, CDR2 SNEGSKA (reference sequence). The CDR3 loop spans 15 amino acids. V lost 0 bases and J lost 2; bases outside the gene matches: 6. The CDR3 sequence is CSARDLGQDPYEQYF. The DNA of the CDR3 is TGCAGTGCTAGAGATTTGGGACAGGACCCCTACGAGCAGTACTTC.

The chain joins TRBV13 to TRBJ1-4; D perhaps matches TRBD1 (5 bases). Trimming removed 4 bases at V and 0 bases at J, with 15 bases between. Germline lookup yields CDR1 PRHDT and CDR2 FYEKMQ (reference sequence). This CDR3 comprises 17 residues. As DNA, the CDR3 is TGTGCCAGCAGCTCTGACTCGTTGGGGGCAACTAATGAAAAACTGTTTTTT. Residues: CASSSDSLGATNEKLFF.